The rows below give T cell receptor beta chains drawn from one sample of a study of CD8+ T cells in alopecia areata. Using immunoSEQ multiplex PCR, the repertoire was profiled, and TCRdb retains in-frame clones only, with some absent. The sample consists of about 200,000 clones, about 61% of them appearing once. The sequenced sample was CD8+ T cells sorted from blood. All receptors come from a human donor in good health. Both conserved end residues are part of each CDR3. A D gene is named only where the DNA matches it firmly. Expanded clones get a size class; other rows say once, few or many, or leave the size out.

D gene | J gene | V gene | clone size | CDR3 protein | CDR3 DNA
- | TRBJ1-1 | TRBV2 | few | CASVRTVNTEAFF | TGTGCCAGCGTGAGGACGGTGAACACTGAAGCTTTCTTT
- | TRBJ2-1 | TRBV30 | - | CAWRSRRLFNAYNEQFF | TGTGCCTGGAGATCCCGGAGACTCTTCAATGCCTACAATGAGCAGTTCTTC
- | TRBJ1-1 | TRBV5-1 | - | CASSLDEGTEAFF | TGCGCCAGCAGCCTTGACGAAGGCACTGAAGCTTTCTTT
TRBD1 | TRBJ1-1 | TRBV5-1 | few | CASSSSTGVSTEAFF | TGCGCCAGCAGCTCGTCGACAGGGGTGAGCACTGAAGCTTTCTTT
TRBD1 | TRBJ2-7 | TRBV6-6 | few | CASSYSADRGLLEQYF | TGTGCCAGCAGTTACTCGGCGGACAGGGGGCTGCTCGAGCAGTACTTC
- | TRBJ1-1 | TRBV29-1 | - | CSVDSKTLNTEAFF | TGCAGCGTTGACTCTAAGACGTTGAACACTGAAGCTTTCTTT
TRBD2 | TRBJ2-1 | TRBV11-2 | - | CASSSNPGGGNEQFF | TGTGCCAGCAGCTCGAACCCGGGGGGGGGCAATGAGCAGTTCTTC
- | TRBJ2-7 | TRBV15 | - | CATSSGGTVGDEQYF | TGTGCCACCAGCAGTGGGGGGACAGTCGGCGACGAGCAGTACTTC
TRBD1 | TRBJ1-2 | TRBV4-1 | few | CASSHLGQAPNYGYTF | TGCGCCAGCAGCCACCTGGGACAGGCGCCCAACTATGGCTACACCTTC
TRBD1 | TRBJ2-7 | TRBV29-1 | - | CSVRTGTASYEQYF | TGCAGCGTCCGGACCGGGACAGCCTCCTACGAGCAGTACTTC
- | TRBJ2-3 | TRBV2 | - | CASTDRAGTDTQYF | TGTGCCAGCACAGACAGGGCGGGGACTGATACGCAGTATTTT
- | TRBJ2-3 | TRBV6-1 | - | CASSRATDTQYF | TGTGCCAGCTCCAGGGCCACAGATACGCAGTATTTT
TRBD1 | TRBJ1-3 | TRBV5-6 | - | CASSWGTGPANF | TGTGCCAGCAGCTGGGGGACAGGTCCGGCGAATTTT
TRBD1 | TRBJ2-1 | TRBV7-9 | medium-sized | CASRMGQGVYNEQFF | TGTGCCAGCAGAATGGGACAGGGGGTCTACAATGAGCAGTTCTTC
TRBD1 | TRBJ2-1 | TRBV5-8 | - | CASSPRQGSYNEQFF | TGTGCCAGCAGCCCCCGACAGGGCTCCTACAATGAGCAGTTCTTC
TRBD1 | TRBJ2-1 | TRBV30 | once | CAWSLGTGINEQFF | TGTGCCTGGAGTCTTGGGACAGGGATCAATGAGCAGTTCTTC
- | TRBJ2-7 | TRBV4-1 | few | CASSQDGAPGSEQYF | TGCGCCAGCAGCCAAGATGGAGCACCCGGAAGCGAGCAGTACTTC
- | TRBJ1-1 | TRBV6-6 | few | CASSYRADTEAFF | TGTGCCAGCAGTTACAGGGCAGACACTGAAGCTTTCTTT
TRBD1 | TRBJ1-5 | TRBV27 | - | CASSLSRGGNQPQHF | TGTGCCAGCAGTCTTTCCAGGGGGGGCAATCAGCCCCAGCATTTT
- | TRBJ1-2 | TRBV13 | few | CASARGNNYGYTF | TGTGCCAGCGCTAGGGGGAACAACTATGGCTACACCTTC
- | TRBJ2-7 | TRBV11-1 | few | CASSTGRTYEQYF | TGTGCCAGCAGCACGGGACGGACCTACGAGCAGTACTTC
- | TRBJ1-5 | TRBV27 | - | CASSLSRGINQPQHF | TGTGCCAGCAGTTTATCGAGGGGGATCAATCAGCCCCAGCATTTT
- | TRBJ2-2 | TRBV19 | few | CASSSPGQHTGELFF | TGTGCCAGTAGTTCGCCGGGACAACACACCGGGGAGCTGTTTTTT
TRBD2 | TRBJ2-7 | TRBV14 | few | CASSQGGGDEQYF | TGTGCCAGCAGCCAAGGGGGAGGGGACGAGCAGTACTTC
- | TRBJ1-1 | TRBV9 | once | CASSVRSETALNTEAFF | TGTGCCAGCAGCGTAAGAAGTGAAACCGCCTTGAACACTGAAGCTTTCTTT
TRBD2 | TRBJ2-7 | TRBV5-4 | - | CASSQGLAGVEQYF | TGTGCCAGCAGCCAAGGACTAGCGGGGGTCGAGCAGTACTTC
- | TRBJ1-4 | TRBV29-1 | - | CSVLTPEEKLFF | TGCAGCGTTTTAACTCCGGAAGAAAAACTGTTTTTT
- | TRBJ2-7 | TRBV13 | - | CASSRDTGGYEQYF | TGTGCCAGCAGCCGGGACACGGGGGGCTACGAGCAGTACTTC
- | TRBJ2-3 | TRBV5-4 | - | CASSLVPRDTQYF | TGTGCCAGCAGCTTGGTCCCACGAGATACGCAGTATTTT
TRBD1 | TRBJ1-2 | TRBV29-1 | - | CSVDLRDRGLGYTF | TGCAGCGTTGACCTCCGGGACAGGGGGCTTGGCTACACCTTC
TRBD2 | TRBJ2-3 | TRBV9 | - | CASSGTRGGVNTDTQYF | TGTGCCAGCAGCGGAACCCGGGGGGGTGTAAACACAGATACGCAGTATTTT
- | TRBJ2-2 | TRBV29-1 | - | CSVNGNTGELFF | TGCAGCGTTAACGGGAACACCGGGGAGCTGTTTTTT
- | TRBJ1-1 | TRBV27 | - | CASSLSVTGNTEAFF | TGTGCCAGCAGTTTAAGCGTAACAGGGAACACTGAAGCTTTCTTT
TRBD1 | TRBJ2-7 | TRBV29-1 | once | CSVEGSGQGATYEQYF | TGCAGCGTTGAAGGGTCGGGCCAGGGGGCCACCTACGAGCAGTACTTC
TRBD1 | TRBJ2-5 | TRBV13 | - | CASSLRGRQETQYF | TGTGCCAGCAGCCTCAGGGGGCGCCAGGAGACCCAGTACTTC
- | TRBJ2-7 | TRBV29-1 | once | CSVEDDHREQYF | TGCAGCGTTGAAGATGATCATCGCGAGCAGTACTTC
- | TRBJ2-5 | TRBV7-3 | - | CASSLGSGRETQYF | TGTGCCAGCAGCTTAGGGTCAGGCCGGGAGACCCAGTACTTC
- | TRBJ2-2 | TRBV5-4 | once | CASSFGLAGELFF | TGTGCCAGCAGCTTTGGTCTAGCCGGGGAGCTGTTTTTT
TRBD1 | TRBJ1-2 | TRBV2 | - | CASNDRVGYTF | TGTGCCAGCAATGACAGGGTTGGCTACACCTTC
- | TRBJ1-2 | TRBV2 | - | CASLNTIYGYTF | TGTGCCAGTTTGAACACGATCTATGGCTACACCTTC
- | TRBJ1-2 | TRBV13 | - | CASSPPGQGGYGYTF | TGTGCCAGCAGCCCTCCGGGGCAGGGAGGCTATGGCTACACCTTC
- | TRBJ2-7 | TRBV4-1 | - | CASSQGGFGREQYF | TGCGCCAGCAGCCAAGGCGGTTTCGGCCGCGAGCAGTACTTC
- | TRBJ2-7 | TRBV29-1 | - | CSVEGGTTNEQYF | TGCAGCGTTGAAGGGGGGACGACGAACGAGCAGTACTTC
TRBD1 | TRBJ1-2 | TRBV5-1 | - | CASSSGGGDYGYTF | TGCGCCAGCAGCTCTGGAGGGGGCGACTATGGCTACACCTTC
TRBD2 | TRBJ2-1 | TRBV6-5 | - | CASSYGAGGLYNEQFF | TGTGCCAGCAGTTACGGAGCGGGGGGTCTCTACAATGAGCAGTTCTTC
TRBD1 | TRBJ2-7 | TRBV2 | - | CASSPLSGQGPQEYF | TGTGCCAGCAGTCCGCTAAGTGGACAGGGGCCGCAGGAGTACTTC
- | TRBJ2-2 | TRBV29-1 | - | CSVVGVDTGELFF | TGCAGCGTTGTTGGGGTGGACACCGGGGAGCTGTTTTTT
- | TRBJ2-1 | TRBV5-6 | few | CASSTLAFGEQFF | TGTGCCAGCAGCACACTAGCTTTTGGTGAGCAGTTCTTC
- | TRBJ2-1 | TRBV6-1 | - | CATMRNEQFF | TGTGCCACCATGAGGAATGAGCAGTTCTTC
- | TRBJ2-7 | TRBV15 | - | CASSAGFSYEQYF | TGTGCCAGCTCAGCCGGGTTTTCCTACGAGCAGTACTTC
- | TRBJ2-7 | TRBV9 | - | CASSVGGSSYEQYF | TGTGCCAGCAGCGTAGGCGGTAGCTCCTACGAGCAGTACTTC
- | TRBJ2-5 | TRBV29-1 | - | CSVEWRGKETQYF | TGCAGCGTTGAATGGAGAGGGAAAGAGACCCAGTACTTC
TRBD1 | TRBJ2-3 | TRBV7-9 | few | CASSMGTASTDTQYF | TGTGCCAGCAGCATGGGGACAGCTAGCACAGATACGCAGTATTTT
TRBD1 | TRBJ1-6 | TRBV11-2 | - | CASSLYPGTGGNSPLHF | TGTGCCAGCAGTCTCTACCCCGGGACAGGGGGAAATTCGCCCCTCCACTTT
TRBD1 | TRBJ1-6 | TRBV13 | few | CASRPTGVNSPLHF | TGTGCCAGCAGGCCGACAGGGGTTAATTCACCCCTCCACTTT
- | TRBJ2-2 | TRBV29-1 | few | CSVEDRETGAGELFF | TGCAGCGTTGAAGATCGGGAGACAGGTGCCGGGGAGCTGTTTTTT
TRBD1 | TRBJ2-1 | TRBV4-1 | - | CASSQDGDSHNEQFF | TGCGCCAGCAGCCAAGATGGGGACAGCCACAATGAGCAGTTCTTC
- | TRBJ1-2 | TRBV15 | - | CATSRERGPHGYTF | TGTGCCACCAGCAGAGAACGTGGTCCGCATGGCTACACCTTC
- | TRBJ1-1 | TRBV29-1 | once | CSVGWGGGVTEAFF | TGCAGCGTGGGATGGGGGGGAGGCGTCACTGAAGCTTTCTTT